This passage covers 12 T cell receptor beta chains from one sample sequenced in a study of blood T cell repertoires in COVID-19 (dated by TCRdb to about 2020). Library preparation used the immunoSEQ multiplex PCR assay. TCRdb carries this immuneACCESS record with in-frame sequences only. Its versions omit some clonotypes, under half of them owing to an unresolved V gene in the studies checked, with the rest unexplained. The table for this sample lists over 250,000 clones; about 90% of them were counted only once. The top ten clones comprise approximately 2.2% of the sample. The sequenced sample consisted of peripheral blood. The receptors originated from a woman between 45 and 65 years old with acute or convalescent COVID-19.

The chain carries TRBV5-6 and TRBJ2-5; D is possibly TRBD2 (5 bases). The CDR3 is 14 residues long. Germline values: CDR1 SGHDT, CDR2 YYEEEE. V dropped 4 bases and J dropped 5 bases, with 15 bases sitting between them. The CDR3 region is CASSTHGIDETQYF. The CDR3 nucleotides are TGTGCCAGCAGCACTCACGGGATTGACGAGACCCAGTACTTC. Combining the CDR3 with reference TRBV5-6 and TRBJ2-5 gives the whole variable domain DAGVTQSPTHLIKTRGQQVTLRCSPKSGHDTVSWYQQALGQGPQFIFQYYEEEERQRGNFPDRFSGHQFPNYSSELNVNALLLGDSALYLCASSTHGIDETQYFGPGTRLLVL.

V gene TRBV6-1 combines with J gene TRBJ1-1; TRBD1 matches at 9 bases. The CDR3 has 17 amino acids. The germline V gene has CDR1 MNHNS and CDR2 SASEGT. V dropped 0 bases and J dropped 11; count of bases not matched to a gene: 16. CDR3 sequence (DNA): TGTGCCAGCAGTGAAGCGGTAGGGACAGGGACCGGTGAGAAGGCTTTCTTT. Translation gives CASSEAVGTGTGEKAFF.

The V call is TRBV6-6, the J call TRBJ2-1; D is possibly TRBD2 (6 bases). The CDR3 consists of 14 residues. Germline assignment: CDR1 MNHNY and CDR2 SVGAGI (reference sequence). V shed 8 bases and J shed 0 bases, with 11 bases lying between them. CDR3 sequence (DNA): TGTGCCAGCGGCTTGACTAGCTCCTACAATGAGCAGTTCTTC. Its translation: CASGLTSSYNEQFF.

The chain links TRBV3-1 (or the pseudogene TRBV3-2) to TRBJ1-2, with TRBD1 matching over 8 bases. V lost 3 bases, J lost 4 bases, and 4 bases stayed unmatched. Germline V lookup: CDR1 LGHDT, CDR2 YNNKEL (reference sequence). This CDR3 region has 14 residues. For the CDR3, the DNA is TGTGCCAGCAGCCAGGGGACAGGATTCTATGGCTACACCTTC. Translation: CASSQGTGFYGYTF.

The chain joins TRBV12-3 or TRBV12-4 to TRBJ1-5; a weak D match, TRBD1 (5 bases). V lost 5 bases and J lost 11, with 16 bases in between. The length of the CDR3 is 13 residues. The CDR3 bases are TGTGCCAGCAGTCTCCGGGGGGGACCGGCCCAGCATTTT. This translates into CASSLRGGPAQHF.

The J gene is TRBJ2-7, the V gene TRBV27; D unclear. The ends were cut back, 5 bases at V and 6 bases at J, with 14 bases in the middle. The V gene's germline CDR1 is MNHEY and CDR2 SMNVEV (reference sequence). The CDR3 spans 13 residues. CDR3 loop: CASSPSRTVEQYF. The CDR3 DNA sequence: TGTGCCAGCAGTCCCTCCCGTACAGTCGAGCAGTACTTC.

V is TRBV11-1 and J is TRBJ2-7; 11 nucleotides match TRBD1. Per germline, CDR1 SGHAT and CDR2 FQDESV (reference sequence). The CDR3 totals 15 residues. J lost 6 bases, V lost 5 bases, and 9 bases had no gene match. The CDR3 nucleotides read TGTGCCAGCAGCCCCTCCGGGACAGGGGGACGCGAGCAGTACTTC. Protein sequence: CASSPSGTGGREQYF.

V gene TRBV5-8 combines with J gene TRBJ1-5, with unresolved D. Germline V gene lookup returns CDR1 SGHTS and CDR2 YDEGEE. This CDR3 region has 15 residues. The V end was cut by 0 bases, the J end by 6 bases, with 13 bases between. The CDR3 DNA reads as TGTGCCAGCAGCTTGGAGTTCACGGCGGCTCAGCCCCAGCATTTT. Its protein is CASSLEFTAAQPQHF.

This chain uses TRBV4-1 with TRBJ1-2; D might be TRBD1 (6 bases). Germline values: CDR1 MGHRA, CDR2 YSYEKL. The CDR3 is made up of 15 amino acids. Between the trimmed V and J ends, which lost 1 base and 4 bases, there was a span of 13 bases. CDR3 bases: TGCGCCAGCAGCCAAGCAGGGACACGAACCTATGGCTACACCTTC. This codes for CASSQAGTRTYGYTF.

This clone was counted a single time. The rearrangement uses TRBV4-2 and TRBJ2-5; 7 nucleotides match TRBD1. CDR3 length equals 15 residues. Trimming at V came to 3 bases and at J to 5 bases, leaving 9 bases not matched to a gene. CDR1 is LGHNA and CDR2 is YNFKEQ in the germline V gene. The CDR3 region is CASSHDAGGAETQYF. In DNA form, the CDR3 reads TGTGCCAGCAGCCACGATGCAGGGGGAGCGGAGACCCAGTACTTC.

This clone was detected only a few times. The chain employs TRBV6-2 or TRBV6-3 and TRBJ2-1, with 10 positions matching TRBD2. V lost 6 bases and J lost 1; bases outside the gene matches: 21. CDR1 and CDR2 (germline): MNHEY, SVGEGT. There are 21 residues in the CDR3. CDR3 sequence: CASSLHKAGGRSLRSYNEQFF. CDR3 coding DNA: TGTGCCAGCAGCCTACATAAAGCGGGAGGGCGTTCCCTTCGGTCCTACAATGAGCAGTTCTTC.

This clone was observed once. This chain's CDR3 is CASRPTGGTYGYTF. The CDR3 DNA is TGCGCCAGCAGACCGACAGGGGGTACCTATGGCTACACCTTC. The genes are TRBV4-3 and TRBJ1-2, with TRBD1 identical over 9 bases. The J segment lost 4 bases and the V segment lost 6 bases, leaving 6 bases of the junction unmatched. Germline-derived CDR1 and CDR2 are LGHNA and YSLEER. The CDR3 is made up of 14 amino acids.